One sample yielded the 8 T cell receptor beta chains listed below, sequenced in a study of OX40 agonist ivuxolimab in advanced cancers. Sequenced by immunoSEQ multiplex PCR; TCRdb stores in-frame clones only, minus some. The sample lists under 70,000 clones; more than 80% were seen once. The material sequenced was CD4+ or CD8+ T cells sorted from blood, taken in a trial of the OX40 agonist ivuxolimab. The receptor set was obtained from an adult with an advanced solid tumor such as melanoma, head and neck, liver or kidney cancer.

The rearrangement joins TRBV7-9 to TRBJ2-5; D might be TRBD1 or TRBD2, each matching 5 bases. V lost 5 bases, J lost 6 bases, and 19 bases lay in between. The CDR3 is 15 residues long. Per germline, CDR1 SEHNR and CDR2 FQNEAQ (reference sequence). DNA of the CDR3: TGTGCCAGCAGCACGGTGTCGGGACCGGGAAAGACCCAGTACTTC. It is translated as CASSTVSGPGKTQYF.

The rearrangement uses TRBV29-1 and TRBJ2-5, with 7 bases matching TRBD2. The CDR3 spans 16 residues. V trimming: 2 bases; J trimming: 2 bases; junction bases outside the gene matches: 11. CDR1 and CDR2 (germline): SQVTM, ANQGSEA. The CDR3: CSVEPLQKRGQETQYF. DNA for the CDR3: TGCAGCGTTGAACCCCTTCAAAAGCGGGGTCAAGAGACCCAGTACTTC.

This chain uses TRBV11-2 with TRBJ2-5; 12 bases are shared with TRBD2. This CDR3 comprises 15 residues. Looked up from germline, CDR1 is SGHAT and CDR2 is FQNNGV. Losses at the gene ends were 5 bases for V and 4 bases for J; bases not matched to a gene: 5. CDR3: CASSHPTSGRETQYF. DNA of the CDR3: TGTGCCAGCAGCCATCCGACTAGCGGGAGAGAGACCCAGTACTTC.

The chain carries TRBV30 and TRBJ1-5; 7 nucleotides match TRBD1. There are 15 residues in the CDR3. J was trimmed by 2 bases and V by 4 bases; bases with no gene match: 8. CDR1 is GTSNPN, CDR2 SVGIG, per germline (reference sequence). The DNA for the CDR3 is TGTGCCTGGACCCCCCACAGGGGTGGCAATCAGCCCCAGCATTTT. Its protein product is CAWTPHRGGNQPQHF. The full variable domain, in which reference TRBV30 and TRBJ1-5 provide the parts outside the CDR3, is SQTIHQWPATLVQPVGSPLSLECTVEGTSNPNLYWYRQAAGRGLQLLFYSVGIGQISSEVPQNLSASRPQDRQFILSSKKLLLSDSGFYLCAWTPHRGGNQPQHFGDGTRLSIL.

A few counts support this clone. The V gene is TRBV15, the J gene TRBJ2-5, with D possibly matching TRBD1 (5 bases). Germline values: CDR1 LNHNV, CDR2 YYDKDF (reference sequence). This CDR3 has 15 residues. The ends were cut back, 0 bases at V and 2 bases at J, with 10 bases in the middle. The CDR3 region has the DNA TGTGCCACCAGCAGAGATCTAGGGGAACAAGAGACCCAGTACTTC. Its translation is CATSRDLGEQETQYF.

The CDR3 sequence: CASSLVFEDEQFF. The CDR3 DNA is TGCGCCAGCAGCTTGGTCTTTGAGGATGAGCAGTTCTTC. This chain joins TRBV5-1 and TRBJ2-1; D remains unclear. This CDR3 is 13 amino acids long. Germline CDR1 SGHRS, CDR2 YFSETQ. Between the trimmed V and J ends, which lost 0 bases and 8 bases, there was a span of 9 bases.

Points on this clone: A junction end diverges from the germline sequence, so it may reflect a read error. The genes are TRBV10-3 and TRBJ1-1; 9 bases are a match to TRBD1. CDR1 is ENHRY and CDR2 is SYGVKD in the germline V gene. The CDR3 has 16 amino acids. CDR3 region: CASSNLPGQGYTEAFF. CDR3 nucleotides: TGTGCCAGCAGTAACCTCCCGGGACAGGGCTACACTGAAGCTTTCTTT.

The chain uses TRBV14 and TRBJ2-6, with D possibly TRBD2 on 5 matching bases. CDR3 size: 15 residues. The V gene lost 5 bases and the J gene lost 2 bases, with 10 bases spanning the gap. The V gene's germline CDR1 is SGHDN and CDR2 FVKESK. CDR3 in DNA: TGTGCCAGCAGCGATCGTAGCGCTGGGGCCAACGTCCTGACTTTC. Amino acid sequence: CASSDRSAGANVLTF.